This TCR beta chain originates from a study of cytomegalovirus exposure and HLA in healthy donors. General study results and limits: Analysis was carried out at a later point, and it linked a missense DCLRE1C variant to TCR beta V- and J-gene trimming.

In regard to this clone: Its cognate antigen is unknown.

The CDR3 consists of 16 residues. Per the germline V gene, CDR1 is LNHNV and CDR2 is YYDKDF (reference sequence). Trimming left V 2 bases short and J 7 bases short, with 18 bases between. The donors (healthy individuals) were bone marrow donors. 13 Jbeta primers and 60 Vbeta primers were used for the PCR. The repertoire was sequenced with immunoSEQ multiplex PCR; TCRdb's copy has only in-frame clones and lacks some. The table shows 95,000 or so clones, with about 86% occurring only once. The TCR sequence derives from a woman aged 70-85 years in good health and CMV-seropositive. This rearrangement joins TRBV15 to TRBJ2-1; the D gene is possibly TRBD2 (5 bases). Source material: PBMCs. CDR3 in DNA: TGTGCCACCAGCAGACCGAGTTTGGGTTCGGGGAATGAGCAGTTCTTC. Translated, it gives CATSRPSLGSGNEQFF.